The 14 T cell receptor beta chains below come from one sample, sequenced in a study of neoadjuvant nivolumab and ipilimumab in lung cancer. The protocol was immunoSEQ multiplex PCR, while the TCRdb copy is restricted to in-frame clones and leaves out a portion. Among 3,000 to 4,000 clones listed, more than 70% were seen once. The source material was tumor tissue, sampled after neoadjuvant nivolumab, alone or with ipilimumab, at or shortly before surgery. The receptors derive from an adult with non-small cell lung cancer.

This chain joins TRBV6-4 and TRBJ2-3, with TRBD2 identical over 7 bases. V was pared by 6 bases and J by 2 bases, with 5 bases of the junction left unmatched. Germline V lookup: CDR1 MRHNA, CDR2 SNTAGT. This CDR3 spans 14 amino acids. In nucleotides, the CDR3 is TGTGCCAGCAGGTTAGCGGGCCACACAGATACGCAGTATTTT. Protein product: CASRLAGHTDTQYF.

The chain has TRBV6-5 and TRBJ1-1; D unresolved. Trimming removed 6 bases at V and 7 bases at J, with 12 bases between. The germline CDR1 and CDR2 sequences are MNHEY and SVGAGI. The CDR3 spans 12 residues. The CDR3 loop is CASRDLGLEAFF. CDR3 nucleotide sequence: TGTGCCAGCAGGGACCTAGGACTTGAAGCTTTCTTT.

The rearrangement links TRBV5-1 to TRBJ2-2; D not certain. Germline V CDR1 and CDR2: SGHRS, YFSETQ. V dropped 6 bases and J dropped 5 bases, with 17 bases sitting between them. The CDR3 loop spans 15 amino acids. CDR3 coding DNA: TGCGCCAGCACCCGGGCGAGGATTGAGACCGGGGAGCTGTTTTTT. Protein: CASTRARIETGELFF.

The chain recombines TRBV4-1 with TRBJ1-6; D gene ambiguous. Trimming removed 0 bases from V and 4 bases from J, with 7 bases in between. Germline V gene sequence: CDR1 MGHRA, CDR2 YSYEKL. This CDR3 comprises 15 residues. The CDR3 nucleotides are TGCGCCAGCAGCCAAGAGTACCCTTATAATTCACCCCTCCACTTT. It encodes CASSQEYPYNSPLHF.

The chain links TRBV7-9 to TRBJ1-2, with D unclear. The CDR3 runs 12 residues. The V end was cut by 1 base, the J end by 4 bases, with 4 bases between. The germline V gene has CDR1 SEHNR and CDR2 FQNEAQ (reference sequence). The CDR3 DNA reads TGTGCCAGCAGCTTAGGAACCTATGGCTACACCTTC. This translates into CASSLGTYGYTF.

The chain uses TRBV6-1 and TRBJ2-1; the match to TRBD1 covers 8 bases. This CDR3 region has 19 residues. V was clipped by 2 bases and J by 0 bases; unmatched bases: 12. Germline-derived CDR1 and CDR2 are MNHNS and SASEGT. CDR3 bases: TGTGCCAGCAGTGAAAGAAGTCCGACAGGGGCTCACTCCTACAATGAGCAGTTCTTC. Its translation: CASSERSPTGAHSYNEQFF.

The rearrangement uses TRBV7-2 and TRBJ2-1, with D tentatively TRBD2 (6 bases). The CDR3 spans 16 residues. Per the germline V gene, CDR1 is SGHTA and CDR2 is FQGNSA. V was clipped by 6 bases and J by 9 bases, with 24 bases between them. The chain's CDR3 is CASSIARGRVGGEQFF. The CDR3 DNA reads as TGTGCCAGCAGTATCGCTCGCGGCAGGGTGGGGGGTGAGCAGTTCTTC.

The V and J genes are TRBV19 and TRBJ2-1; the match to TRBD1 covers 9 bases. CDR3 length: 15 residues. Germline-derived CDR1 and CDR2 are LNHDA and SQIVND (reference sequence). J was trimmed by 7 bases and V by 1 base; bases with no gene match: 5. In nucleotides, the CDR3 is TGTGCCAGTAGTATAGGGGGGACAGGGAGGAATGAGCAGTTCTTC. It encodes CASSIGGTGRNEQFF.

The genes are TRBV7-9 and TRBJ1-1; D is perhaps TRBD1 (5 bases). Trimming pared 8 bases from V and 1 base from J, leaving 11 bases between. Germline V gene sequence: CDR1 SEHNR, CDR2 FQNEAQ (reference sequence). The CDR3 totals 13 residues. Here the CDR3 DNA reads TGTGCCAGCCGGATGGGACCGAACACTGAAGCTTTCTTT. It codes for CASRMGPNTEAFF. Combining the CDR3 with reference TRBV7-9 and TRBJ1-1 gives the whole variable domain DTGVSQNPRHKITKRGQNVTFRCDPISEHNRLYWYRQTLGQGPEFLTYFQNEAQLEKSRLLSDRFSAERPKGSFSTLEIQRTEQGDSAMYLCASRMGPNTEAFFGQGTRLTVV.

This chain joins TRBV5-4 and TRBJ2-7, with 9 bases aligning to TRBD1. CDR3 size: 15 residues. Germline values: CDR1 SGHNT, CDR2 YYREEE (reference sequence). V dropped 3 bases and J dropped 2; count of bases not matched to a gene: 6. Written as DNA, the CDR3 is TGTGCCAGCAGCTCACCGGGACAGGGAACCTACGAGCAGTACTTC. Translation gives CASSSPGQGTYEQYF.

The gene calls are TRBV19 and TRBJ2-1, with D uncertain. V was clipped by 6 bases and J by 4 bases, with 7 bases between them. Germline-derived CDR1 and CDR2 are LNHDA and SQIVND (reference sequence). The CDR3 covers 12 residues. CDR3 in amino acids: CASRGGYNEQFF. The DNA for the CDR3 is TGTGCCAGTAGAGGCGGTTACAATGAGCAGTTCTTC. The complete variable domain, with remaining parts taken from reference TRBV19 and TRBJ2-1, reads DGGITQSPKYLFRKEGQNVTLSCEQNLNHDAMYWYRQDPGQGLRLIYYSQIVNDFQKGDIAEGYSVSREKKESFPLTVTSAQKNPTAFYLCASRGGYNEQFFGPGTRLTVL.

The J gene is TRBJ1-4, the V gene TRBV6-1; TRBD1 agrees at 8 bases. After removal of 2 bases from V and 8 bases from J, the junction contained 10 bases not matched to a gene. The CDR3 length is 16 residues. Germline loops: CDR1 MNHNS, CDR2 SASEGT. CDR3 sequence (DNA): TGTGCCAGCAGTGAATTACCCCCGGGACAGGAGGAAAAACTGTTTTTT. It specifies CASSELPPGQEEKLFF.

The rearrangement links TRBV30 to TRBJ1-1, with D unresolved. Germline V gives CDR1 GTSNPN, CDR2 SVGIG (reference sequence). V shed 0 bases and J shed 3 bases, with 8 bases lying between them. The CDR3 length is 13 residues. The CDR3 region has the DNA TGTGCCTGGAGTGTACGGACGGACACTGAAGCTTTCTTT. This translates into CAWSVRTDTEAFF.

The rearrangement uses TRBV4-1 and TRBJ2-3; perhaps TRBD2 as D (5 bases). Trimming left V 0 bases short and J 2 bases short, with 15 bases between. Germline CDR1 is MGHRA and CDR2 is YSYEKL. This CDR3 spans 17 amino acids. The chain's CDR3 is CASSQEMRTLYTDTQYF. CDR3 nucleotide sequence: TGCGCCAGCAGCCAAGAGATGAGGACTCTATACACAGATACGCAGTATTTT.